This TCR beta chain was sequenced in a study of vaccination effects on CD4 cells after COVID-19. Study-wide context: Samples taken from a few convalescent patients early and late after vaccination were obtained. Every well housed around 2.1 million PBMC, which grew in culture alongside about 11 IU/ml IL-2 and 8.5 to 10 ug/ml peptides.

This clone was detected only a few times. The target antigen is unknown. Overall study findings and caveats: Mainly new clones induced by vaccination were found among post-vaccine spike-reactive clones in convalescents.

Libraries were prepared by immunoSEQ multiplex PCR; TCRdb keeps only in-frame clonotypes and omits some of them. Of around 50,000 clones listed, nearly 75% are singletons. With about 9 days of culture completed, CD4+ T cells were isolated. It was between March and December 2020 that the person had a SARS-CoV-2 infection confirmed by PCR. Vaccination of participants consisted of two doses of either the BNT162b2 or mRNA-1273 vaccine. Sequencing was performed on CD4+ T cells from PBMCs cultured without peptide, taken after COVID-19 vaccination. The receptor's source is a human donor who had a prior SARS-CoV-2 infection.

CDR3 sequence reads: CASSPVDSSYEQYF. In DNA form, the CDR3 reads TGTGCCAGCAGCCCTGTTGACAGCTCCTACGAGCAGTACTTC. The V gene is TRBV9, the J gene TRBJ2-7, with a tentative D call TRBD1 (5 bases). Trimming stripped 4 bases from V and 0 bases from J, with 11 bases between. This CDR3 has 14 residues. Germline CDR1 is SGDLS and CDR2 is YYNGEE.